These 9 T cell receptor beta chains originate from one sample sequenced in a study of beta chain features in type 1 diabetes. Expressed TCRB transcripts were sequenced because the entire RNA isolate underwent reverse transcription. Assay used: immunoSEQ multiplex PCR; TCRdb lists only in-frame clones, some missing. In the table there are about 650,000 clones, under 15% of which are singletons. Their antigen targets remain unknown. Overall study results and limits: Patients with Type 1 diabetes showed moderately but significantly shorter TCRB CDR3s in all four CD4+ subsets.

The sequencing sample was made of naive CD4+ T cells from blood. These receptor sequences come from a man younger than 45 with type 1 diabetes.

This clone was picked up a small number of times. The same CDR3 arises from other DNA sequences in this sample as well. V usage is TRBV5-1 and J usage is TRBJ2-7; D is uncertain. The CDR3 loop spans 13 amino acids. Germline V lookup: CDR1 SGHRS, CDR2 YFSETQ. Between the trimmed V and J ends, which lost 1 base and 0 bases, there was a span of 5 bases. CDR3 in DNA: TGCGCCAGCAGCTTGCAGAGCTCCTACGAGCAGTACTTC. Translated, it gives CASSLQSSYEQYF. Complete variable domain (other parts from reference TRBV5-1 and TRBJ2-7): KAGVTQTPRYLIKTRGQQVTLSCSPISGHRSVSWYQQTPGQGLQFLFEYFSETQRNKGNFPGRFSGRQFSNSRSEMNVSTLELGDSALYLCASSLQSSYEQYFGPGTRLTVT.

This clone came up a few times. This chain links TRBV6-1 with TRBJ2-5; unclear D gene. Trimming left V 3 bases short and J 2 bases short, with 13 bases between. CDR1 is MNHNS and CDR2 is SASEGT in the germline V gene. This CDR3 has 15 residues. Here the CDR3 DNA reads TGTGCCAGCAGTGATAGTAGGACCGCTCAAGAGACCCAGTACTTC. Its protein product is CASSDSRTAQETQYF.

The J gene is TRBJ2-3, the V gene TRBV11-2; D perhaps matches TRBD2 (5 bases). The germline CDR1 and CDR2 sequences are SGHAT and FQNNGV. This CDR3 region has 16 residues. Trimming took 2 bases from V and 5 from J, leaving 17 bases between them. The CDR3 DNA reads TGTGCCAGCAGCTTAACAAGCGGCTCCTTTAGAGATACGCAGTATTTT. It encodes CASSLTSGSFRDTQYF.

This sequence joins TRBV5-4 and TRBJ1-2; maybe TRBD1 (6 bases). V lost 4 bases and J 14 bases, leaving 27 bases between the germline ends. The CDR3 spans 15 residues. Germline V lookup: CDR1 SGHNT, CDR2 YYREEE (reference sequence). This chain's CDR3 is CASSRPDSDYPSKTF. The CDR3 bases are TGTGCCAGCAGCAGACCGGACAGCGACTACCCCTCGAAGACCTTC.

This clone was recorded a few times. The V gene is TRBV19, the J gene TRBJ1-6; tentatively, D is TRBD1 (6 bases). Trimming cost V 7 bases and J 6 bases, with 10 bases left between them. CDR1 is LNHDA and CDR2 is SQIVND in the germline V gene (reference sequence). The CDR3 runs 13 residues. CDR3 region: CASNGTPNSPLHF. CDR3 DNA: TGTGCCAGTAACGGGACACCTAATTCACCCCTCCACTTT.

V gene TRBV6-5 combines with J gene TRBJ1-5, with unresolved D. CDR1 and CDR2 (germline): MNHEY, SVGAGI. CDR3 size: 13 residues. V lost 6 bases and J lost 7, with 13 bases in between. CDR3 sequence: CASSRDMNQPQHF. As DNA, the CDR3 is TGTGCCAGCAGCCGTGACATGAACCAGCCCCAGCATTTT.

This clone occurred a few times. The gene calls are TRBV28 and TRBJ2-5; a weak D match, TRBD2 (6 bases). Germline CDR1 reads MDHEN; CDR2 reads SYDVKM. V was pared by 5 bases and J by 2 bases, with 15 bases between. The CDR3 covers 15 residues. CDR3 in amino acids: CASSVRDGGQETQYF. CDR3 bases: TGTGCCAGCAGTGTCCGAGACGGGGGACAAGAGACCCAGTACTTC.

V usage is TRBV5-1 and J usage is TRBJ2-2; D may be TRBD1 (6 bases). The germline gives CDR1 SGHRS, CDR2 YFSETQ. Trimming removed 0 bases from V and 7 bases from J, with 16 bases in between. The CDR3 totals 16 residues. The CDR3 DNA sequence: TGCGCCAGCAGCTTGGCCCTAGCAGGGGAAGTCGGGGAGCTGTTTTTT. Its protein product is CASSLALAGEVGELFF.

The chain links TRBV29-1 to TRBJ1-2; maybe TRBD1 (5 bases). The CDR3 spans 15 residues. Trimming removed 4 bases at V and 3 bases at J, with 18 bases between. The germline gives CDR1 SQVTM, CDR2 ANQGSEA. The CDR3 here is CSVGTQGSEHYGYTF. The CDR3 DNA reads TGCAGCGTTGGGACGCAGGGATCAGAGCACTATGGCTACACCTTC.